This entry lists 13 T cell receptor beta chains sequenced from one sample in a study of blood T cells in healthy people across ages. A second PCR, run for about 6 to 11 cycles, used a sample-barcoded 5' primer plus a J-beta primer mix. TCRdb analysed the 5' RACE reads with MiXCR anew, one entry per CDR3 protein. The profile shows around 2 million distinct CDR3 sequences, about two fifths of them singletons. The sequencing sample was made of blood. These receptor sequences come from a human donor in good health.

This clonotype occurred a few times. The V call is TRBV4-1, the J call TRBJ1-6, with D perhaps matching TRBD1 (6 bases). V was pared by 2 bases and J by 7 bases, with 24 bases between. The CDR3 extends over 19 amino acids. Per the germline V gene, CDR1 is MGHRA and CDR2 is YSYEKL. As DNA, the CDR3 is TGCGCCAGCAGCCAAAGGGTCGGAGGGGCACATAGGGGGAATTCACCCCTCCACTTT. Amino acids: CASSQRVGGAHRGNSPLHF.

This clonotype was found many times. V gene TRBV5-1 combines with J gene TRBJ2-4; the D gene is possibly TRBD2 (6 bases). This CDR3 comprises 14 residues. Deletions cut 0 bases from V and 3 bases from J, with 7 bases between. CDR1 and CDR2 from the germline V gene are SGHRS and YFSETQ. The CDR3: CASSLVADKNIQYF. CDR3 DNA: TGCGCCAGCAGCTTGGTAGCGGACAAAAACATTCAGTACTTC.

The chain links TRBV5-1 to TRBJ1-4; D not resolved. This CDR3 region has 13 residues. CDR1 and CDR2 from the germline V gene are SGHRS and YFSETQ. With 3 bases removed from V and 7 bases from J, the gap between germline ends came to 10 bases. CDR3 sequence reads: CASSYRRGEKLFF. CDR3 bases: TGCGCCAGCAGCTACAGACGGGGTGAAAAACTGTTTTTT.

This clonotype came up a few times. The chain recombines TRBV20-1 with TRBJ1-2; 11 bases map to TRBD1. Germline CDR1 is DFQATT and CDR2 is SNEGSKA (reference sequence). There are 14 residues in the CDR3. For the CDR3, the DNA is TGCAGCTCCTTTGGGACAGGGGGACACTATGGCTACACCTTC. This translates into CSSFGTGGHYGYTF.

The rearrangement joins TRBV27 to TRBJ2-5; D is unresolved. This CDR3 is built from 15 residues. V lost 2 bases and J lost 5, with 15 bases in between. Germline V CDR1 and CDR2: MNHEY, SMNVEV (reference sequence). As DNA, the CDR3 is TGTGCCAGCAGTTTAATTGGCACTCAATTGGAGACCCAGTACTTC. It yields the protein CASSLIGTQLETQYF.

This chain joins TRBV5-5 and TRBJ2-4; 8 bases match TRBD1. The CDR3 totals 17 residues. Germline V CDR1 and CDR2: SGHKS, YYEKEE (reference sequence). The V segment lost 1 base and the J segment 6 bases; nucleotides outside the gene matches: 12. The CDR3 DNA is TGTGCCAGCAGCTTGTCTTATTCCGCAGGGGGCGGAAACATTCAGTACTTC. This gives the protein CASSLSYSAGGGNIQYF.

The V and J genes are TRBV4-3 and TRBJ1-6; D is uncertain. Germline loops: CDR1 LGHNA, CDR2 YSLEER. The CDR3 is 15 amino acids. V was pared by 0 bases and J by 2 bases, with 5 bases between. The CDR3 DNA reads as TGCGCCAGCAGCCAAGACGGCCCCTATAATTCACCCCTCCACTTT. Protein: CASSQDGPYNSPLHF.

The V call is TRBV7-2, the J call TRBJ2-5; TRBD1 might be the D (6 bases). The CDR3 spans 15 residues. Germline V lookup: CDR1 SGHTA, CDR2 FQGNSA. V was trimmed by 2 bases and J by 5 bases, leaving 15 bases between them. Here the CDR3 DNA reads TGTGCCAGCAGCTTAACGTCGGCACAGGGTGAGACCCAGTACTTC. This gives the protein CASSLTSAQGETQYF.

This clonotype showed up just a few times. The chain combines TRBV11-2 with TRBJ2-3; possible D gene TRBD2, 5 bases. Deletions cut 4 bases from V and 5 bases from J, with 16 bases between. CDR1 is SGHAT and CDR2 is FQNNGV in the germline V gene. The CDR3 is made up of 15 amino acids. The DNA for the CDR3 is TGTGCCAGCAGCTCGTCGGGGAATGTTCTAGATACGCAGTATTTT. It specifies CASSSSGNVLDTQYF.

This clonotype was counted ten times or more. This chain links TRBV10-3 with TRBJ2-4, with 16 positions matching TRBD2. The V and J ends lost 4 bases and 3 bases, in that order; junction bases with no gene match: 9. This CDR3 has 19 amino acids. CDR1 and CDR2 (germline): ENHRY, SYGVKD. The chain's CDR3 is CAISGSPGLAGGFKNIQYF. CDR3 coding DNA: TGTGCCATCAGTGGCAGTCCGGGACTAGCGGGGGGGTTCAAAAACATTCAGTACTTC.

The CDR3: CASSLVGSEISYNSPLHF. CDR3 bases: TGTGCCAGCAGCTTAGTAGGTTCGGAGATCTCCTATAATTCACCCCTCCACTTT. V usage is TRBV7-8 and J usage is TRBJ1-6; D ambiguous. CDR1 is SGHVS, CDR2 FQNEAQ, per germline. Trimming left V 1 base short and J 0 bases short, with 13 bases between. This CDR3 contains 18 residues.

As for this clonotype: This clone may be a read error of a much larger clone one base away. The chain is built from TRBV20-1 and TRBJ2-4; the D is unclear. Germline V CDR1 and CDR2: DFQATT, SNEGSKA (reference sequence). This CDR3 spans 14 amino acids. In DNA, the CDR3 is TGCAATGAGACGGAGCCTTTAGCCAAAAACATTCAGTACTTC. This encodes CNETEPLAKNIQYF.

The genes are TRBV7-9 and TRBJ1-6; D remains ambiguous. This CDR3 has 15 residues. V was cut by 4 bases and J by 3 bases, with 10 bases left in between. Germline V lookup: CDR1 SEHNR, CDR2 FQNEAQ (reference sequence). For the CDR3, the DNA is TGTGCCAGCAGCTCCATACACCTCTATAATTCACCCCTCCACTTT. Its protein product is CASSSIHLYNSPLHF.